This T cell receptor beta chain was captured by sequencing in a study of human T cells and chemical hapten exposure. TCRdb recomputed calls from the RACE reads with MiXCR, one row per CDR3 protein. The data show 180,000 or so distinct CDR3 sequences, with 20% to 25% seen just once and under 8.5% held by the top ten. In its sample, this clonotype was seen a few times. V was trimmed by 0 bases and J by 3 bases, leaving 14 bases between them. The germline V gene encodes CDR1 SGHRS and CDR2 YFSETQ. The CDR3 totals 16 residues. The time point denotes: patch test 1, 2 weeks after DPC sensitization. Stated treatment: therapeutic diphenylcyclopropenone sensitization with weekly scalp DPC.

The receptor comes from a woman aged 50 to 65 with alopecia areata. Some clones in this sample may be carry-over from other donors' samples. The chain recombines TRBV5-1 with TRBJ2-3; no firm D call. Source: whole blood, taken in connection with sensitization to the hapten diphenylcyclopropenone (DPC). CDR3 sequence (DNA): TGCGCCAGCAGCTTGGATGGTCGTACTTCAACAGATACGCAGTATTTT. As protein: CASSLDGRTSTDTQYF. Filled out from reference TRBV5-1 and TRBJ2-3, the complete variable domain reads KAGVTQTPRYLIKTRGQQVTLSCSPISGHRSVSWYQQTPGQGLQFLFEYFSETQRNKGNFPGRFSGRQFSNSRSEMNVSTLELGDSALYLCASSLDGRTSTDTQYFGPGTRLTVL.